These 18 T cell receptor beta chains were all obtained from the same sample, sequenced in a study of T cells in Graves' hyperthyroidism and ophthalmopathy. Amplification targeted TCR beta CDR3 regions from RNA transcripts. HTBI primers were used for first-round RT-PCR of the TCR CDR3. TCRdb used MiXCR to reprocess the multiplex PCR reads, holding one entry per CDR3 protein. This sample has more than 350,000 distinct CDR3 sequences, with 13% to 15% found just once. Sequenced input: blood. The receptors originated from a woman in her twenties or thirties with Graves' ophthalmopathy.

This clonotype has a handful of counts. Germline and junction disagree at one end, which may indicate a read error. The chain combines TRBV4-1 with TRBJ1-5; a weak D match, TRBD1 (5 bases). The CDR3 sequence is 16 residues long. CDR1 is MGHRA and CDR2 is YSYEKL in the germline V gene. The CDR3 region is CASSQDGQGSNQPQHF. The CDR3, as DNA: TGTGCCAGCAGCCAAGATGGGCAGGGTAGCAATCAGCCCCAGCATTTT.

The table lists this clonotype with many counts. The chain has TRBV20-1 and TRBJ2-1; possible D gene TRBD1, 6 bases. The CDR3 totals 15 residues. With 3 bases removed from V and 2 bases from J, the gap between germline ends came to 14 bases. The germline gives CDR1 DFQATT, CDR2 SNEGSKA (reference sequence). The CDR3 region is CSARVRGIAYNEQFF. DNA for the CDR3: TGCAGTGCTAGGGTCAGGGGAATTGCCTACAATGAGCAGTTCTTC.

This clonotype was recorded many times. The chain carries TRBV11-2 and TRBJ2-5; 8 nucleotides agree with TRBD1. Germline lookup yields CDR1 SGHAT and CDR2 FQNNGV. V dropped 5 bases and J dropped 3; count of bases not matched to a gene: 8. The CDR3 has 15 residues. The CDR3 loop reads CASSADRGGEETQYF. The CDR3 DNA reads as TGTGCCAGCAGCGCTGACAGGGGTGGAGAAGAGACCCAGTACTTC.

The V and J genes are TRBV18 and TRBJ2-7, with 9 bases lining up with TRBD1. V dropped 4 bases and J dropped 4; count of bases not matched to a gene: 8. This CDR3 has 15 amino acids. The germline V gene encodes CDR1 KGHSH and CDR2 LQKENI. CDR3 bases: TGTGCCAGCTCACGTGGGGACAGGGCCGTTTACGAGCAGTACTTC. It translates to CASSRGDRAVYEQYF.

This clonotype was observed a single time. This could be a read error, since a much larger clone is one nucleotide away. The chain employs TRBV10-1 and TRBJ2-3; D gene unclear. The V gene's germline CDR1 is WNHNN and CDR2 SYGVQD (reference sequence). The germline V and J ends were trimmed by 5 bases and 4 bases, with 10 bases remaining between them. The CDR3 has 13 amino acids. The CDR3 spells CASSRAVADTQYF. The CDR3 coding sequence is TGCGCCAGCAGTAGGGCAGTCGCAGATACGCAGTATTTT.

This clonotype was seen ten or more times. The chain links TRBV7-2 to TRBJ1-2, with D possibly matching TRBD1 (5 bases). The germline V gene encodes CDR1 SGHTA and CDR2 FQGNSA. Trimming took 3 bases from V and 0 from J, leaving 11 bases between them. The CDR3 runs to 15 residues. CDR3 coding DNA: TGTGCCAGCAGCTTTCCCAGGGAGGCTAACTATGGCTACACCTTC. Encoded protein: CASSFPREANYGYTF.

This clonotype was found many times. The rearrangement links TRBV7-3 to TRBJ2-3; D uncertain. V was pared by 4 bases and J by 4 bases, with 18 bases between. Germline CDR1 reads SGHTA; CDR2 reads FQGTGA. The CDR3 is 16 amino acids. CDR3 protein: CASSSRPITVADTQYF. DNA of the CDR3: TGTGCCAGCAGCTCCCGCCCCATCACGGTCGCAGATACGCAGTATTTT. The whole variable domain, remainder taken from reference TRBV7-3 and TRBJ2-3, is GAGVSQTPSNKVTEKGKYVELRCDPISGHTALYWYRQSLGQGPEFLIYFQGTGAADDSGLPNDRFFAVRPEGSVSTLKIQRTERGDSAVYLCASSSRPITVADTQYFGPGTRLTVL.

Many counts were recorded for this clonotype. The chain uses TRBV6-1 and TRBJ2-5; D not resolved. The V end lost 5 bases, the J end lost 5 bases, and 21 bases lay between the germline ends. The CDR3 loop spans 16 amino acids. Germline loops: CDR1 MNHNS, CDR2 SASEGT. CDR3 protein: CASSSLSAVTRETQYF. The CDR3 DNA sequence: TGTGCCAGCAGTTCCCTCTCGGCCGTCACCAGGGAGACCCAGTACTTC.

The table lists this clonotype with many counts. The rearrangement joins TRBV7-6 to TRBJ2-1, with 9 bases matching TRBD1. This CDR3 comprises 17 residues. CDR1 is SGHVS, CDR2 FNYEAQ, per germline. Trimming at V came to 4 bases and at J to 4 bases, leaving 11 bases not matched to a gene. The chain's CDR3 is CASSSSAGQGLYNEQFF. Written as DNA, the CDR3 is TGTGCCAGCAGCTCATCGGCGGGACAGGGACTTTACAATGAGCAGTTCTTC. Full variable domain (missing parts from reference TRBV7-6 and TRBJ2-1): GAGVSQSPRYKVTKRGQDVALRCDPISGHVSLYWYRQALGQGPEFLTYFNYEAQQDKSGLPNDRFSAERPEGSISTLTIQRTEQRDSAMYRCASSSSAGQGLYNEQFFGPGTRLTVL.

The CDR3 protein is CASSEALVGREQFF. For the CDR3, the DNA is TGTGCCAGCAGTGAAGCCCTAGTGGGGAGAGAGCAGTTCTTC. The chain is built from TRBV2 and TRBJ2-1; TRBD2 might be the D (5 bases). In germline, CDR1 is SNHLY, CDR2 FYNNEI. This CDR3 contains 14 residues. The V end lost 0 bases, the J end lost 10 bases, and 13 bases lay between the germline ends.

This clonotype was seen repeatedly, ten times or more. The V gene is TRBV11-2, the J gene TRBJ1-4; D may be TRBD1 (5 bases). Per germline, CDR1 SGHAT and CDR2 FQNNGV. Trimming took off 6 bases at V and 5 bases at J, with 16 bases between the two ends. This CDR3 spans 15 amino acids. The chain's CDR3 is CASSRGGPLNEKLFF. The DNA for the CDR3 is TGTGCCAGCAGTCGGGGGGGACCACTAAATGAAAAACTGTTTTTT. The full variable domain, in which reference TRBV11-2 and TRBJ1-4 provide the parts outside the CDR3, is EAGVAQSPRYKIIEKRQSVAFWCNPISGHATLYWYQQILGQGPKLLIQFQNNGVVDDSQLPKDRFSAERLKGVDSTLKIQPAKLEDSAVYLCASSRGGPLNEKLFFGSGTQLSVL.

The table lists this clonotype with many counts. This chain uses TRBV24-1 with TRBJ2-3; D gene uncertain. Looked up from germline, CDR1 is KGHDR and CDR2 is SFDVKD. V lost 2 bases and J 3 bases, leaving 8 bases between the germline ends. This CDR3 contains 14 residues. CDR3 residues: CATSDSAGTDTQYF. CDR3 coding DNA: TGTGCCACCAGTGATTCGGCAGGAACAGATACGCAGTATTTT.

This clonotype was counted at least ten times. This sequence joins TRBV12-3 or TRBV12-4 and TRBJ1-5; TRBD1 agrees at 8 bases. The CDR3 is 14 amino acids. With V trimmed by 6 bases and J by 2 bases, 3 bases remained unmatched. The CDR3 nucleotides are TGTGCCAGCAGGGGACAGGCTGGCAATCAGCCCCAGCATTTT. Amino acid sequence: CASRGQAGNQPQHF.

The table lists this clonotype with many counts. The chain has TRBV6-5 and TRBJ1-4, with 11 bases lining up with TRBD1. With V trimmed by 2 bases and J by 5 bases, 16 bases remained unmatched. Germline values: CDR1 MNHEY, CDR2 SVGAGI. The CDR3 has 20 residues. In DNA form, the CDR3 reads TGTGCCAGCAGTTACCTCATACTAACCGGGACAGGGGGGGACAATGAAAAACTGTTTTTT. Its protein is CASSYLILTGTGGDNEKLFF.

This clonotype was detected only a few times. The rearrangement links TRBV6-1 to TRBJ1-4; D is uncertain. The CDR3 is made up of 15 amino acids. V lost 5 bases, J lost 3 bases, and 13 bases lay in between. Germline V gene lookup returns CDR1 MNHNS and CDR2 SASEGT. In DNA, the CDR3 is TGTGCCAGCAGTTTAGAGGTGGGAGCTAATGAAAAACTGTTTTTT. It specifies CASSLEVGANEKLFF.

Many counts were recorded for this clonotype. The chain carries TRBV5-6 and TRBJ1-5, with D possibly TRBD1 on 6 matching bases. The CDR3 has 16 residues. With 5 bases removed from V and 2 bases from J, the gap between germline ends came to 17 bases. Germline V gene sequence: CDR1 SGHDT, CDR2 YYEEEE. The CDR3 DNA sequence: TGTGCCAGCAGGACCCGGTCAGGGGTTGGCAATCAGCCCCAGCATTTT. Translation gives CASRTRSGVGNQPQHF.

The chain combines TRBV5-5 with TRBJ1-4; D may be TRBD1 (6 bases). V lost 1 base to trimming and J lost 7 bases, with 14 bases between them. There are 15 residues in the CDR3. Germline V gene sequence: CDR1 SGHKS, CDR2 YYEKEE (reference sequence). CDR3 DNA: TGTGCCAGCAGCTTGTTTCAGGGGTTTGGTGAAAAACTGTTTTTT. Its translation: CASSLFQGFGEKLFF.

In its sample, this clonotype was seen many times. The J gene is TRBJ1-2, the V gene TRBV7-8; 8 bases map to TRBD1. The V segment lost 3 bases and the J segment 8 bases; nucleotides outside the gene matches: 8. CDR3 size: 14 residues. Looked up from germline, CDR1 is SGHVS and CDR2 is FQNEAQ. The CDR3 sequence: CASSFPTQGGGYTF. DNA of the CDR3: TGTGCCAGCAGCTTCCCAACACAGGGGGGGGGCTACACCTTC.